This T cell receptor (beta chain) was observed in a study of T cells in Graves' hyperthyroidism and ophthalmopathy. Authors of the study amplified TCR beta CDR3 regions from RNA transcripts. HTBI primers were the set used in a first-round RT-PCR of the TCR CDR3. TCRdb reprocessed the multiplex PCR reads via MiXCR and lists one record per CDR3 protein. The data hold hundreds of thousands of distinct CDR3 sequences, with 14% observed a single time. This CDR3 is 16 amino acids long. CDR1 is MDHEN and CDR2 is SYDVKM in the germline V gene. Trimming pared 3 bases from V and 4 bases from J, leaving 13 bases between. This clonotype was observed at least ten times.

The receptor comes from a woman in her thirties with Graves' hyperthyroidism that later progressed to Graves' ophthalmopathy. This chain links TRBV28 with TRBJ2-6; the D gene is possibly TRBD2 (6 bases). The sequenced material came from blood. In DNA form, the CDR3 reads TGTGCCAGCAGTTTTGGCGGGAAGGGAGGGGCCAACGTCCTGACTTTC. Its translation is CASSFGGKGGANVLTF.